The following is a TCR beta chain sequence with its context. The ends were cut back, 5 bases at V and 0 bases at J, with 8 bases in the middle. CDR1 and CDR2 (germline): LNHDA, SQIVND (reference sequence). The CDR3 contains 14 residues. This specimen belongs to a study of blood T cell repertoires in COVID-19. Study details: COVID-19 samples from acute and convalescent phases originated in the United States, Italy and Spain. From T cells, B-cell-depleted T cells, or PBMCs came the material, which was cDNA or gDNA.

In the authors' workflow: Estimation of nucleated cell counts relied on the amplification of reference gene primers. The repertoire was sequenced with immunoSEQ multiplex PCR; TCRdb's copy has only in-frame clones and lacks some. V, J and clone size were drawn from that table, and D and trimming were deduced from the DNA. The data show about 300,000 clones, approximately 89% seen once. This sequence was found in a woman aged 30 to 39 with COVID-19, enrolled during active disease. V usage is TRBV19 and J usage is TRBJ2-1; D unclear. Input material: peripheral blood. CDR3: CASSFASSYNEQFF. CDR3 nucleotides: TGTGCCAGTAGTTTTGCCAGCTCCTACAATGAGCAGTTCTTC.